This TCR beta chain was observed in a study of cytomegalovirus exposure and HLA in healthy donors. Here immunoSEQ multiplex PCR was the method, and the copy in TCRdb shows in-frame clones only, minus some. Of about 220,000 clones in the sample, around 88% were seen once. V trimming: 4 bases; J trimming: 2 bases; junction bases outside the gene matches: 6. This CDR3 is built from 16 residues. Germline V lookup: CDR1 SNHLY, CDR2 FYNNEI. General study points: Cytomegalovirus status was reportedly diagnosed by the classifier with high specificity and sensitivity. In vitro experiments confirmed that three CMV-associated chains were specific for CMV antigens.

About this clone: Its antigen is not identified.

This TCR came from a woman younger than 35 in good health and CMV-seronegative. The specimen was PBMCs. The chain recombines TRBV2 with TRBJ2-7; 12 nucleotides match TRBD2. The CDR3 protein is CASSGGGLAGTYEQYF. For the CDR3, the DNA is TGTGCCAGCAGTGGTGGCGGACTAGCGGGAACCTACGAGCAGTACTTC.